The 22 T cell receptor beta chains presented below share a single source sample, sequenced in a study of beta chain features in type 1 diabetes. Regarding the study as a whole: TCRB CDR3s from Type 1 diabetes patients were moderately but significantly shorter in all four CD4+ subsets.

These receptors have no known antigen. Isolated RNA was reverse transcribed in full, so expressed TCRB transcripts were sequenced. Method: immunoSEQ multiplex PCR; TCRdb's copy keeps in-frame clones and lacks some. Among about 340,000 clones listed, around 9% were seen once. The specimen sequenced was central memory CD4+ T cells from blood. The receptors shown here come from a man younger than 45 with type 1 diabetes.

This clone was picked up a small number of times. The CDR3 region has the DNA TGCGCCAGCAGCCAAGATGTATTGGCAGGAAAAGCCAAAAACATTCAGTACTTC. Translating it yields CASSQDVLAGKAKNIQYF. The chain joins TRBV4-1 to TRBJ2-4; no clear D gene. In germline, CDR1 is MGHRA, CDR2 YSYEKL. V lost 0 bases and J lost 0, with 15 bases in between. The CDR3 covers 18 residues.

This clone was recorded at least ten times. The V and J genes are TRBV7-9 and TRBJ2-7; TRBD2 matches at 8 bases. Germline values: CDR1 SEHNR, CDR2 FQNEAQ (reference sequence). CDR3 size: 15 residues. The trim removed 1 base at V and 6 bases at J, leaving 8 bases unmatched. The CDR3 DNA follows: TGTGCCAGCAGCTTAGTCGAGGGGACTAGAAGCGAGCAGTACTTC. It translates to CASSLVEGTRSEQYF.

The chain recombines TRBV18 with TRBJ2-1; 13 bases map to TRBD2. Looked up from germline, CDR1 is KGHSH and CDR2 is LQKENI. The CDR3 spans 12 residues. The J segment lost 8 bases and the V segment lost 8 bases, leaving 0 bases of the junction unmatched. The CDR3 bases are TGTGCCAGCGGGACTAGCGGGGATGAGCAGTTCTTC. Amino acid sequence: CASGTSGDEQFF.

This clone occurred a few times. An end of the junction differs from the germline gene, which may be a read error. This rearrangement joins TRBV7-2 to TRBJ2-1; TRBD2 agrees at 8 bases. This CDR3 contains 15 residues. CDR1 and CDR2 from the germline V gene are SGHTA and FQGNSA. CDR3 protein: CASSSPAAGVNVQFF. The CDR3 nucleotides are TGTGCCAGCAGCTCCCCGGCAGCGGGGGTTAATGTGCAGTTCTTC.

The rearrangement uses TRBV5-1 and TRBJ2-3, with D hard to call. Trimming took off 0 bases at V and 1 base at J, with 6 bases between the two ends. The CDR3 has 14 amino acids. From germline, CDR1 is SGHRS and CDR2 YFSETQ. The DNA of the CDR3 is TGCGCCAGCAGCTTGGACGTCCGCACAGATACGCAGTATTTT. Translating gives CASSLDVRTDTQYF.

The rearrangement links TRBV4-3 to TRBJ2-1; D gene ambiguous. The CDR3 has 13 amino acids. Germline V gives CDR1 LGHNA, CDR2 YSLEER. Trimming took 0 bases from V and 8 from J, leaving 8 bases between them. This CDR3 reads CASSQDPFYEQFF. The CDR3 nucleotides are TGCGCCAGCAGCCAAGATCCATTCTATGAGCAGTTCTTC.

This clone was picked up many times. The V call is TRBV29-1, the J call TRBJ2-2; perhaps TRBD2 as D (6 bases). The CDR3 consists of 15 residues. Between the trimmed V and J ends, which lost 4 bases and 2 bases, there was a span of 14 bases. Germline V gene lookup returns CDR1 SQVTM and CDR2 ANQGSEA. CDR3 DNA sequence: TGCAGCGTTGGCCGGGACGGGAGAAACACCGGGGAGCTGTTTTTT. The encoded protein is CSVGRDGRNTGELFF.

This clone was counted at least ten times. The V call is TRBV28, the J call TRBJ2-3; D unresolved. The germline CDR1 and CDR2 sequences are MDHEN and SYDVKM. The germline V and J ends were trimmed by 6 bases and 0 bases, with 10 bases remaining between them. CDR3 size: 14 residues. DNA for the CDR3: TGTGCCAGCAGCTCCCCGGTGAGCACAGATACGCAGTATTTT. This gives the protein CASSSPVSTDTQYF.

The chain uses TRBV6-5 and TRBJ1-2; 8 positions agree with TRBD1. Germline V lookup: CDR1 MNHEY, CDR2 SVGAGI. The CDR3 contains 13 residues. V dropped 6 bases and J dropped 6; count of bases not matched to a gene: 6. This CDR3 reads CASSARTGNGYTF. In nucleotides, the CDR3 is TGTGCCAGCAGCGCCCGGACAGGGAATGGCTACACCTTC.

CDR3 in DNA: TGTGCCAGCTCACCCACCGGGACAGAGGCCTACGAGCAGTACTTC. Translating gives CASSPTGTEAYEQYF. The V gene is TRBV18, the J gene TRBJ2-7; 7 bases are shared with TRBD1. The germline V gene encodes CDR1 KGHSH and CDR2 LQKENI. The CDR3 runs 15 residues. V was pared by 3 bases and J by 2 bases, with 7 bases of the junction left unmatched. Full variable domain (missing parts from reference TRBV18 and TRBJ2-7): NAGVMQNPRHLVRRRGQEARLRCSPMKGHSHVYWYRQLPEEGLKFMVYLQKENIIDESGMPKERFSAEFPKEGPSILRIQQVVRGDSAAYFCASSPTGTEAYEQYFGPGTRLTVT.

This clone was counted ten times or more. The chain combines TRBV29-1 with TRBJ2-3; D might be TRBD2 (5 bases). V lost 0 bases to trimming and J lost 0 bases, with 10 bases between them. Germline loops: CDR1 SQVTM, CDR2 ANQGSEA. The CDR3 has 15 amino acids. CDR3 in DNA: TGCAGCGTTGAAGATAAGGGCGGGAGCACAGATACGCAGTATTTT. As protein: CSVEDKGGSTDTQYF.

Comments on this clone: A read error may explain this, as a much larger clone is one base away. The CDR3 loop reads CASSLSADTQYF. The CDR3 nucleotides read TGTGCCAGCAGCTTAAGCGCAGATACGCAGTATTTT. This rearrangement joins TRBV7-2 to TRBJ2-3; unclear D gene. The CDR3 consists of 12 residues. Trimming stripped 2 bases from V and 4 bases from J, with 4 bases between. Germline V gene sequence: CDR1 SGHTA, CDR2 FQGNSA.

This clone came up a few times. The chain carries TRBV28 and TRBJ1-5, with D possibly TRBD1 on 5 matching bases. Between the trimmed V and J ends, which lost 3 bases and 3 bases, there was a span of 12 bases. Germline CDR1 is MDHEN and CDR2 is SYDVKM. CDR3 length equals 15 residues. CDR3 protein: CASSFLGADNQPQHF. The CDR3, as DNA: TGTGCCAGCAGTTTTCTTGGGGCTGACAATCAGCCCCAGCATTTT. Complete variable domain (other parts from reference TRBV28 and TRBJ1-5): DVKVTQSSRYLVKRTGEKVFLECVQDMDHENMFWYRQDPGLGLRLIYFSYDVKMKEKGDIPEGYSVSREKKERFSLILESASTNQTSMYLCASSFLGADNQPQHFGDGTRLSIL.

This clone has just a few counts. J is TRBJ1-5 and V is TRBV29-1; D unclear. The CDR3 contains 12 residues. Trimming removed 4 bases at V and 6 bases at J, with 10 bases between. Germline V lookup: CDR1 SQVTM, CDR2 ANQGSEA. This CDR3 is CSVVGEGQPQHF. Written as DNA, the CDR3 is TGCAGCGTTGTTGGGGAGGGTCAGCCCCAGCATTTT.

The chain carries TRBV30 and TRBJ1-6; D remains ambiguous. V was trimmed by 3 bases and J by 7 bases, leaving 10 bases between them. The CDR3 is 13 amino acids. Per the germline V gene, CDR1 is GTSNPN and CDR2 is SVGIG (reference sequence). The CDR3 loop is CAWSSLRNSPLHF. The CDR3 DNA is TGTGCCTGGAGCTCTCTAAGAAATTCACCCCTCCACTTT.

This clone was seen more than once but under ten times. V usage is TRBV7-9 and J usage is TRBJ1-3, with D possibly matching TRBD1 (5 bases). Per the germline V gene, CDR1 is SEHNR and CDR2 is FQNEAQ (reference sequence). V shed 5 bases and J shed 9 bases, with 5 bases lying between them. The CDR3 sequence is 10 residues long. CDR3 loop: CASSGGTIYF. The CDR3 nucleotides are TGTGCCAGCAGCGGGGGCACCATATATTTT.

J is TRBJ1-2 and V is TRBV30; D perhaps matches TRBD1 (6 bases). The germline CDR1 and CDR2 sequences are GTSNPN and SVGIG (reference sequence). The CDR3 contains 15 residues. With 4 bases removed from V and 7 bases from J, the gap between germline ends came to 22 bases. CDR3 residues: CAWTSPQGTYSGYTF. The CDR3 DNA reads TGTGCCTGGACCTCTCCCCAGGGGACGTATAGTGGCTACACCTTC.

The chain links TRBV9 to TRBJ2-3; 9 bases are a match to TRBD2. V lost 0 bases, J lost 3 bases, and 2 bases stayed unmatched. Germline-derived CDR1 and CDR2 are SGDLS and YYNGEE. The CDR3 is 15 residues long. CDR3 DNA: TGTGCCAGCAGCGTAGGAGCGGGGGGAACAGATACGCAGTATTTT. It codes for CASSVGAGGTDTQYF.

In its sample, this clone was seen a few times. The genes are TRBV6-6 and TRBJ2-5, with 8 bases identical to TRBD1. There are 15 residues in the CDR3. In germline, CDR1 is MNHNY, CDR2 SVGAGI (reference sequence). V lost 5 bases, J lost 5 bases, and 10 bases stayed unmatched. CDR3: CASSIGQGKVETQYF. CDR3 sequence (DNA): TGTGCCAGCAGTATCGGACAGGGAAAAGTGGAGACCCAGTACTTC.

The V call is TRBV18, the J call TRBJ2-7, with D perhaps TRBD1 or TRBD2 (5 bases each). This CDR3 region has 15 residues. The V and J ends lost 3 bases and 0 bases respectively, with 12 bases between them. CDR1 is KGHSH, CDR2 LQKENI, per germline. The CDR3 region is CASSPGTASSYEQYF. In DNA, the CDR3 is TGTGCCAGCTCACCGGGGACGGCGAGCTCCTACGAGCAGTACTTC.

Notes on this clone: At the DNA level, this CDR3 is encoded by other sequences in the same sample as well. This sequence joins TRBV7-9 and TRBJ2-5; the match to TRBD2 covers 7 bases. There are 14 residues in the CDR3. CDR1 is SEHNR and CDR2 is FQNEAQ in the germline V gene (reference sequence). Trimming cost V 0 bases and J 2 bases; bases outside gene matches: 0. For the CDR3, the DNA is TGTGCCAGCAGCTTAGCGGGGGGGCAAGAGACCCAGTACTTC. This encodes CASSLAGGQETQYF. The variable domain in full, with the rest retrieved from reference TRBV7-9 and TRBJ2-5, is DTGVSQNPRHKITKRGQNVTFRCDPISEHNRLYWYRQTLGQGPEFLTYFQNEAQLEKSRLLSDRFSAERPKGSFSTLEIQRTEQGDSAMYLCASSLAGGQETQYFGPGTRLLVL.

Details on this clone: Other DNA sequences in this specimen translate into the identical CDR3. The chain joins TRBV2 to TRBJ2-5; D tentatively fits TRBD1 or TRBD2 (5 bases each). The length of the CDR3 is 14 residues. Germline CDR1 and CDR2: SNHLY and FYNNEI. Trimming removed 8 bases from V and 0 bases from J, with 13 bases in between. CDR3 sequence: CASRPGPYQETQYF. CDR3 sequence (DNA): TGTGCCAGCCGGCCGGGGCCGTACCAAGAGACCCAGTACTTC.